These 30 T cell receptor beta chains were all obtained from the same sample, sequenced in a study of CD8+ T cells in alopecia areata. RNA was extracted and reverse transcribed into cDNA as the sequencing template. Measured with immunoSEQ multiplex PCR; TCRdb has only the in-frame clones, and not every one. The table shows around 250,000 clones, with around two thirds occurring only once. This specimen was CD4+ T cells sorted from blood, taken at week 0. All receptors derive from a human donor with alopecia areata.

About this clone: Other DNA sequences in the sample encode the same CDR3. The chain carries TRBV30 and TRBJ1-2; no firm D call. V was trimmed by 3 bases and J by 1 base, leaving 3 bases between them. Per germline, CDR1 GTSNPN and CDR2 SVGIG (reference sequence). This CDR3 is built from 11 residues. As DNA, the CDR3 is TGTGCCTGGAGGCTTAACTATGGCTACACCTTC. Residues: CAWRLNYGYTF.

The J gene is TRBJ2-5, the V gene TRBV13; no clear D. Trimming cost V 2 bases and J 5 bases, with 6 bases left between them. Germline CDR1 PRHDT, CDR2 FYEKMQ (reference sequence). The CDR3 runs to 12 residues. CDR3 amino acids: CASSLIGETQYF. CDR3 nucleotide sequence: TGTGCCAGCAGCTTAATTGGGGAGACCCAGTACTTC.

In regard to this clone: Other DNA sequences of this sample code for an identical CDR3. The CDR3 spells CAWSVGAYEQYF. CDR3 in DNA: TGTGCCTGGAGTGTGGGGGCCTACGAGCAGTACTTC. The V gene is TRBV30, the J gene TRBJ2-7; D assignment may be TRBD1 or TRBD2 (5 bases each). V shed 0 bases and J shed 2 bases, with 5 bases lying between them. Germline-derived CDR1 and CDR2 are GTSNPN and SVGIG (reference sequence). The CDR3 length is 12 residues.

The chain carries TRBV7-2 and TRBJ1-5; 7 bases match TRBD1. Looked up from germline, CDR1 is SGHTA and CDR2 is FQGNSA. This CDR3 spans 15 amino acids. V trimming: 5 bases; J trimming: 2 bases; junction bases outside the gene matches: 6. CDR3 nucleotides: TGTGCCAGCAGCCACAGGGGAGGAGGCAATCAGCCCCAGCATTTT. Translating gives CASSHRGGGNQPQHF.

This clone was observed a few times. V gene TRBV5-1 combines with J gene TRBJ2-3; D gene uncertain. Trimming stripped 3 bases from V and 2 bases from J, with 10 bases between. This CDR3 spans 14 amino acids. Germline assignment: CDR1 SGHRS and CDR2 YFSETQ. The CDR3 protein is CASSSIRTTDTQYF. Here the CDR3 DNA reads TGCGCCAGCAGCTCTATTAGGACCACAGATACGCAGTATTTT.

The chain has TRBV30 and TRBJ2-5; 7 nucleotides line up with TRBD2. This CDR3 has 14 amino acids. Germline V gives CDR1 GTSNPN, CDR2 SVGIG (reference sequence). The ends lost 5 bases at V and 2 bases at J; junction bases unmatched: 8. The CDR3 loop is CAWGPGGGQETQYF. CDR3 coding DNA: TGTGCCTGGGGCCCGGGCGGGGGACAAGAGACCCAGTACTTC.

This clone has a handful of counts. The chain has TRBV12-5 and TRBJ1-6; 7 bases are shared with TRBD1. Germline CDR1 reads LGHNT; CDR2 reads FRNRAP. CDR3 length: 15 amino acids. The V gene end was trimmed by 4 bases and the J gene end by 6 bases; junction bases not matched to a gene: 6. For the CDR3, the DNA is TGTGCTAGTGGTTCCGGACAGGTTCTTAATTCACCCCTCCACTTT. It yields the protein CASGSGQVLNSPLHF.

This clone has only one observation. The chain joins TRBV23-1 to TRBJ1-6; TRBD1 matches 7 bases. TRBV23-1 is treated as an ORF (open reading frame) with a function not yet certain. The CDR3 has 17 amino acids. V lost 0 bases to trimming and J lost 8 bases; unmatched junction nucleotides: 10. CDR3 nucleotide sequence: TGCGCCAGCAGTCAATCGGCGCTCGACAGGGTACATTCACCCCTCCACTTT. Translation: CASSQSALDRVHSPLHF.

The chain uses TRBV5-6 and TRBJ1-4; D ambiguous. Germline lookup yields CDR1 SGHDT and CDR2 YYEEEE. V lost 4 bases and J lost 1, with 11 bases in between. The CDR3 spans 15 residues. CDR3 in amino acids: CASSTHPLTNEKLFF. CDR3 nucleotide sequence: TGTGCCAGCAGCACCCACCCGCTAACTAATGAAAAACTGTTTTTT.

This chain connects TRBV29-1 to TRBJ2-3; possibly TRBD2 for D (6 bases). Germline V gene lookup returns CDR1 SQVTM and CDR2 ANQGSEA. The CDR3 consists of 13 residues. The V gene lost 6 bases and the J gene lost 2 bases, with 12 bases spanning the gap. CDR3 nucleotide sequence: TGCAGCGTCCAGGGACTCTACACAGATACGCAGTATTTT. It is translated as CSVQGLYTDTQYF.

The chain is built from TRBV6-5 and TRBJ2-1; a possible D gene is TRBD2 (6 bases). Per germline, CDR1 MNHEY and CDR2 SVGAGI. This CDR3 is 16 amino acids long. The ends were cut back, 2 bases at V and 0 bases at J, with 11 bases in the middle. The chain's CDR3 is CASSYNGGASYNEQFF. The CDR3 region has the DNA TGTGCCAGCAGTTACAACGGCGGGGCCTCCTACAATGAGCAGTTCTTC.

This clone was recorded at least ten times. The J gene is TRBJ2-5, the V gene TRBV11-2, with 8 bases matching TRBD2. V lost 8 bases and J lost 0; bases outside the gene matches: 8. Germline-derived CDR1 and CDR2 are SGHAT and FQNNGV. The CDR3 consists of 15 residues. In DNA, the CDR3 is TGTGCCAGCGGGCCGGGGGGGCCGGACCAAGAGACCCAGTACTTC. Translating it yields CASGPGGPDQETQYF.

This clone was detected only a few times. Distinct nucleotide sequences in the sample also encode this CDR3. The chain combines TRBV29-1 with TRBJ2-3; D is ambiguous. V was shortened by 7 bases and J by 3 bases, with 5 bases between the two germline ends. CDR1 and CDR2 from the germline V gene are SQVTM and ANQGSEA. This CDR3 region has 10 residues. CDR3 sequence: CSAGTDTQYF. In DNA form, the CDR3 reads TGCAGCGCTGGGACAGATACGCAGTATTTT.

In this sample, this clone turned up a few times. The chain carries TRBV13 and TRBJ2-1; 12 nucleotides align to TRBD2. CDR3 size: 16 residues. V shed 4 bases, J shed 7 bases, and the junction held 8 bases outside the gene matches. CDR1 PRHDT and CDR2 FYEKMQ come from the germline V gene (reference sequence). CDR3 sequence reads: CASSWLAGGPENEQFF. As DNA, the CDR3 is TGTGCCAGCAGCTGGCTAGCGGGGGGGCCAGAGAATGAGCAGTTCTTC.

The chain recombines TRBV30 with TRBJ1-1; D not resolved. This CDR3 comprises 13 residues. CDR1 is GTSNPN and CDR2 is SVGIG in the germline V gene (reference sequence). With 1 base removed from V and 0 bases from J, the gap between germline ends came to 6 bases. The CDR3, as DNA: TGTGCCTGGAGTGGCAGATTGAACACTGAAGCTTTCTTT. Encoded protein: CAWSGRLNTEAFF.

The rearrangement joins TRBV20-1 to TRBJ2-3; no reliable D call. This CDR3 contains 10 residues. Per germline, CDR1 DFQATT and CDR2 SNEGSKA (reference sequence). DNA of the CDR3: TGCAGCCCCATTGGATTCCCGCAGTATTTT. Protein: CSPIGFPQYF.

This clone was seen a few times. The rearrangement links TRBV4-3 to TRBJ1-1; perhaps TRBD1 as D (6 bases). The V and J ends lost 0 bases and 12 bases respectively, with 17 bases between them. There are 14 residues in the CDR3. Germline V gene sequence: CDR1 LGHNA, CDR2 YSLEER. The CDR3 reads CASSQDRGARVSFF. CDR3 DNA: TGCGCCAGCAGCCAAGATCGGGGGGCCAGGGTATCTTTCTTT.

This clone was seen only once. The chain combines TRBV19 with TRBJ2-5; D assignment may be TRBD1 or TRBD2 (5 bases each). CDR1 LNHDA and CDR2 SQIVND come from the germline V gene (reference sequence). Trimming stripped 1 base from V and 5 bases from J, with 14 bases between. This CDR3 region has 15 residues. The DNA for the CDR3 is TGTGCCAGTAGTATAGCTGAGGGGCGCCTGGAGACCCAGTACTTC. This codes for CASSIAEGRLETQYF.

The gene calls are TRBV7-2 and TRBJ2-5; a possible D gene is TRBD2 (5 bases). The CDR3 covers 14 residues. Trimming cost V 5 bases and J 5 bases, with 15 bases left between them. CDR1 SGHTA and CDR2 FQGNSA come from the germline V gene. In DNA, the CDR3 is TGTGCCAGCAGCCTCAATGCAGGCGGGGAGACCCAGTACTTC. Translating it yields CASSLNAGGETQYF.

This clone was seen more than once but under ten times. Other DNA variants within this sample encode the same CDR3. The chain couples TRBV2 to TRBJ2-3, with 7 bases identical to TRBD1. Germline V gene data show CDR1 as SNHLY and CDR2 as FYNNEI. Losses at the gene ends were 6 bases for V and 4 bases for J; bases not matched to a gene: 1. This CDR3 spans 12 amino acids. The CDR3 coding sequence is TGTGCCAGCAGGGACAGGCCAGATACGCAGTATTTT. As protein: CASRDRPDTQYF.

J is TRBJ2-3 and V is TRBV11-2; 8 nucleotides align to TRBD2. The germline V gene encodes CDR1 SGHAT and CDR2 FQNNGV. The CDR3 totals 15 residues. V trimming: 1 base; J trimming: 1 base; junction bases outside the gene matches: 1. The CDR3 region has the DNA TGTGCCAGCAGCTTAGGAGCGGGGGGCACAGATACGCAGTATTTT. Translated, it gives CASSLGAGGTDTQYF.

The table lists this clone with a few counts. The chain is built from TRBV6-5 and TRBJ1-1; possible D gene TRBD1, 5 bases. The V gene's germline CDR1 is MNHEY and CDR2 SVGAGI. CDR3 size: 12 residues. V dropped 7 bases and J dropped 8 bases, with 14 bases sitting between them. CDR3 bases: TGTGCCAGCAAACCTTACGGGGGAGAAGCTTTCTTT. Translating it yields CASKPYGGEAFF.

The rearrangement uses TRBV4-3 and TRBJ2-3, with unresolved D. V lost 0 bases and J lost 4, with 5 bases in between. This CDR3 has 13 amino acids. Per the germline V gene, CDR1 is LGHNA and CDR2 is YSLEER. Here the CDR3 DNA reads TGCGCCAGCAGCCAAGATCAGGCAGATACGCAGTATTTT. This gives the protein CASSQDQADTQYF.

The gene calls are TRBV30 and TRBJ2-5; D possibly corresponds to TRBD1 (6 bases). Between the trimmed V and J ends, which lost 2 bases and 11 bases, there was a span of 15 bases. From germline, CDR1 is GTSNPN and CDR2 SVGIG (reference sequence). The CDR3 has 12 residues. The CDR3 loop is CAWSLTQGKQYF. The DNA for the CDR3 is TGTGCCTGGAGTTTGACACAGGGAAAACAGTACTTC.

This clone has only a few counts. This rearrangement joins TRBV4-1 to TRBJ2-1; TRBD1 is a possible D gene (6 bases). Germline V CDR1 and CDR2: MGHRA, YSYEKL. CDR3 length: 16 amino acids. Trimming took off 6 bases at V and 0 bases at J, with 15 bases between the two ends. CDR3 loop: CASSYTGTRSYNEQFF. DNA of the CDR3: TGCGCCAGCAGTTATACCGGGACACGCTCCTACAATGAGCAGTTCTTC.

The genes are TRBV6-6 and TRBJ2-6, with D hard to call. This CDR3 has 15 residues. Germline CDR1 is MNHNY and CDR2 is SVGAGI (reference sequence). V was shortened by 2 bases and J by 0 bases, with 5 bases between the two germline ends. The CDR3 DNA sequence: TGTGCCAGCAGTTACGCTTTCTCTGGGGCCAACGTCCTGACTTTC. Amino acid sequence: CASSYAFSGANVLTF.

The rearrangement links TRBV5-4 to TRBJ1-3; D is ambiguous. This CDR3 region has 13 residues. CDR1 SGHNT and CDR2 YYREEE come from the germline V gene (reference sequence). V gave up 4 bases and J gave up 4 bases, with 9 bases separating them. The CDR3 loop is CASSPRGGNTIYF. The DNA for the CDR3 is TGTGCCAGCAGCCCCCGCGGGGGAAACACCATATATTTT.

The chain links TRBV5-1 to TRBJ2-2; D unresolved. This CDR3 has 15 residues. CDR1 and CDR2 from the germline V gene are SGHRS and YFSETQ. Trimming stripped 0 bases from V and 0 bases from J, with 6 bases between. The CDR3 DNA sequence: TGCGCCAGCAGCTTGGAACTCCCGAACACCGGGGAGCTGTTTTTT. Encoded protein: CASSLELPNTGELFF.

The chain is built from TRBV6-5 and TRBJ1-2, with TRBD1 as a possible D gene (6 bases). This CDR3 comprises 15 residues. CDR1 MNHEY and CDR2 SVGAGI come from the germline V gene. Deletions cut 2 bases from V and 2 bases from J, with 12 bases between. As DNA, the CDR3 is TGTGCCAGCAGTTACACTCTGGACAGAAACTATGGCTACACCTTC. Translating it yields CASSYTLDRNYGYTF.

Comment on this clone: One end of the junction fails to match germline, which may point to a read error. The chain uses TRBV7-2 and TRBJ2-7; perhaps TRBD1 as D (6 bases). The CDR3 sequence is 13 residues long. Germline V CDR1 and CDR2: SGHTA, FQGNSA. CDR3 sequence reads: CASSHRDTGEQYF. CDR3 sequence (DNA): TGCGCCAGCAGCCACCGGGACACCGGCGAGCAGTACTTC.